The 32 T cell receptor beta chains given below trace back to one sample, sequenced in a study of T cells in Graves' hyperthyroidism and ophthalmopathy. Amplification targeted TCR beta CDR3 regions from RNA transcripts. The HTBI primer set served for first-round RT-PCR of the TCR CDR3. TCRdb itself ran the multiplex PCR reads through MiXCR, one entry per CDR3 protein. There are 400,000 or so distinct CDR3 sequences in the sample; around 15% occur only once, and around 20% lies in the top ten. The sequencing sample was made of blood. The source of these receptors is a woman aged 55-69 years with Graves' ophthalmopathy.

This clonotype came up many times. The chain is built from TRBV28 and TRBJ2-1; D gene unclear. Germline V gene lookup returns CDR1 MDHEN and CDR2 SYDVKM. Trimming pared 7 bases from V and 9 bases from J, leaving 10 bases between. This CDR3 has 11 residues. In nucleotides, the CDR3 is TGTGCCAGCACCACGGCCTCTGAGCAGTTCTTC. This codes for CASTTASEQFF.

This clonotype was detected ten times or more. The chain recombines TRBV30 with TRBJ2-7; D possibly matches TRBD1 or TRBD2 (5 bases each). From germline, CDR1 is GTSNPN and CDR2 SVGIG (reference sequence). The V end lost 4 bases, the J end lost 3 bases, and 16 bases lay between the germline ends. This CDR3 is built from 14 residues. The CDR3 here is CAWTTGTRDYEQYF. The CDR3, as DNA: TGTGCCTGGACCACCGGGACGAGAGACTACGAGCAGTACTTC.

The table lists this clonotype with many counts. This chain joins TRBV4-1 and TRBJ2-7; 9 nucleotides line up with TRBD2. V shed 5 bases and J 3 bases; nucleotides not matched to a gene: 2. CDR3 length: 13 residues. Germline V gene sequence: CDR1 MGHRA, CDR2 YSYEKL. The CDR3, as DNA: TGCGCCAGCAGCGAGCGGGAGGTCTACGAGCAGTACTTC. This gives the protein CASSEREVYEQYF.

V is TRBV5-4 and J is TRBJ2-7; D uncertain. V lost 0 bases, J lost 6 bases, and 10 bases lay in between. Looked up from germline, CDR1 is SGHNT and CDR2 is YYREEE (reference sequence). CDR3 length equals 13 residues. CDR3 amino acids: CASSLGYPGEQYF. DNA for the CDR3: TGTGCCAGCAGCTTGGGCTACCCGGGCGAGCAGTACTTC.

This clonotype has just a few counts. The V gene is TRBV19, the J gene TRBJ2-7; D tentatively reads TRBD1 or TRBD2 (5 bases each). The CDR3 runs to 12 residues. Germline V gene sequence: CDR1 LNHDA, CDR2 SQIVND (reference sequence). V gave up 3 bases and J gave up 6 bases, with 9 bases separating them. CDR3 nucleotides: TGTGCCAGTAGTATCACAGGAGGCGAGCAGTACTTC. Its protein product is CASSITGGEQYF. Complete variable domain (other parts from reference TRBV19 and TRBJ2-7): DGGITQSPKYLFRKEGQNVTLSCEQNLNHDAMYWYRQDPGQGLRLIYYSQIVNDFQKGDIAEGYSVSREKKESFPLTVTSAQKNPTAFYLCASSITGGEQYFGPGTRLTVT.

The chain couples TRBV5-1 to TRBJ2-7; 9 bases are a match to TRBD1. The CDR3 spans 15 residues. The V segment lost 0 bases and the J segment 4 bases; nucleotides outside the gene matches: 5. Germline loops: CDR1 SGHRS, CDR2 YFSETQ. CDR3 loop: CASSLVGQGRYEQYF. CDR3 sequence (DNA): TGCGCCAGCAGCTTGGTAGGACAGGGGAGGTACGAGCAGTACTTC.

V gene TRBV4-2 combines with J gene TRBJ2-3, with 7 bases fitting TRBD1. V shed 0 bases and J 1 base; nucleotides not matched to a gene: 7. The CDR3 is 17 residues long. Germline V lookup: CDR1 LGHNA, CDR2 YNFKEQ. The chain's CDR3 is CASSQDHRQGRTDTQYF. Written as DNA, the CDR3 is TGTGCCAGCAGCCAAGATCACCGACAGGGCCGCACAGATACGCAGTATTTT.

The table lists this clonotype with many counts. J is TRBJ2-7 and V is TRBV28; D might be TRBD2 (6 bases). The CDR3 contains 13 residues. The V gene's germline CDR1 is MDHEN and CDR2 SYDVKM. In nucleotides, the CDR3 is TGTGTCACGGTAGGGCAGGGAGGTTACGAGCAGTACTTC. As protein: CVTVGQGGYEQYF.

The chain has TRBV10-2 and TRBJ2-1; no definite D call. With 8 bases removed from V and 1 base from J, the gap between germline ends came to 18 bases. The CDR3 is 16 residues long. Germline V gene data show CDR1 as WSHSY and CDR2 as SAAADI. The CDR3 reads CASGNLAVTSYNEQFF. The DNA for the CDR3 is TGCGCCAGCGGGAATTTGGCGGTTACTTCCTACAATGAGCAGTTCTTC.

The CDR3 nucleotides read TGTGCCAGCAGCTTGAGAATGAGGGACGTCAGCACAGATACGCAGTATTTT. This gives the protein CASSLRMRDVSTDTQYF. V and J are TRBV5-5 and TRBJ2-3; the D call may be TRBD1 or TRBD2 (5 bases each). The CDR3 is 17 residues long. Looked up from germline, CDR1 is SGHKS and CDR2 is YYEKEE (reference sequence). V was clipped by 1 base and J by 0 bases, with 15 bases between them.

This chain's CDR3 is CASSLVSGTATYEQYF. The CDR3 DNA follows: TGCGCCAGCAGCTTGGTCTCTGGGACGGCCACCTACGAGCAGTACTTC. The chain uses TRBV5-1 and TRBJ2-7; either TRBD1 or TRBD2 may fit D (5 bases each). The V end lost 0 bases, the J end lost 2 bases, and 15 bases lay between the germline ends. The CDR3 consists of 16 residues. Looked up from germline, CDR1 is SGHRS and CDR2 is YFSETQ.

This clonotype occurred many times. This sequence joins TRBV20-1 and TRBJ2-1; D ambiguous. The CDR3 runs to 17 residues. Trimming shortened V by 3 bases and J by 7 bases, and 25 bases separated the two germline ends. CDR1 is DFQATT and CDR2 is SNEGSKA in the germline V gene (reference sequence). The CDR3 DNA sequence: TGCAGTGCTAGCCTAGGCCATGGTATCTCCTTCTTTAATGAGCAGTTCTTC. Protein sequence: CSASLGHGISFFNEQFF.

The chain carries TRBV5-1 and TRBJ2-7; 12 positions agree with TRBD1. The germline V gene encodes CDR1 SGHRS and CDR2 YFSETQ. After removal of 2 bases from V and 0 bases from J, the junction contained 15 bases not matched to a gene. This CDR3 has 20 amino acids. CDR3 in amino acids: CASSFSDGGTGGVSSYEQYF. The DNA for the CDR3 is TGCGCCAGCAGCTTCTCGGACGGGGGGACAGGGGGCGTTAGCTCCTACGAGCAGTACTTC. The variable domain in full, with the rest retrieved from reference TRBV5-1 and TRBJ2-7, is KAGVTQTPRYLIKTRGQQVTLSCSPISGHRSVSWYQQTPGQGLQFLFEYFSETQRNKGNFPGRFSGRQFSNSRSEMNVSTLELGDSALYLCASSFSDGGTGGVSSYEQYFGPGTRLTVT.

This clonotype was seen repeatedly, ten times or more. The V and J genes are TRBV5-1 and TRBJ2-2; D gene uncertain. CDR1 and CDR2 (germline): SGHRS, YFSETQ. The CDR3 sequence is 14 residues long. The germline V and J ends were trimmed by 3 bases and 3 bases, with 9 bases remaining between them. The CDR3 spells CASSSGRYTGELFF. Written as DNA, the CDR3 is TGCGCCAGCAGCTCGGGTAGATACACCGGGGAGCTGTTTTTT.

In its sample, this clonotype was seen once. The genes are TRBV27 and TRBJ2-5, with 11 bases that match TRBD2. Trimming at V came to 6 bases and at J to 4 bases, leaving 19 bases not matched to a gene. The CDR3 runs to 19 residues. The germline V gene encodes CDR1 MNHEY and CDR2 SMNVEV (reference sequence). CDR3 in amino acids: CASSSRLAGGPGARETQYF. The DNA of the CDR3 is TGTGCCAGCAGCTCCAGGTTAGCGGGAGGGCCCGGAGCCAGAGAGACCCAGTACTTC.

About this clonotype itself: This may arise from a read error, as a much more abundant clone is one base away. The chain has TRBV28 and TRBJ1-4; D uncertain. CDR1 MDHEN and CDR2 SYDVKM come from the germline V gene. The CDR3 totals 15 residues. Trimming took off 5 bases at V and 0 bases at J, with 10 bases between the two ends. CDR3 sequence: CASSLVGPTNEKLFF. DNA of the CDR3: TGTGCCAGCAGTCTCGTGGGCCCAACTAATGAAAAACTGTTTTTT.

This clonotype appeared many times. The gene calls are TRBV11-3 and TRBJ2-7; tentative D call: TRBD2 (6 bases). V lost 3 bases, J lost 2 bases, and 11 bases lay in between. Per germline, CDR1 SGHNT and CDR2 YENEEA. This CDR3 region has 14 residues. CDR3 protein: CASSFSSGTYEQYF. In nucleotides, the CDR3 is TGTGCCAGCAGCTTTAGTAGCGGAACCTACGAGCAGTACTTC.

This clonotype was seen a handful of times. The V and J genes are TRBV10-1 and TRBJ2-1; 10 bases fit TRBD2. The CDR3 covers 16 residues. V shed 0 bases and J 7 bases; nucleotides not matched to a gene: 6. Looked up from germline, CDR1 is WNHNN and CDR2 is SYGVQD (reference sequence). The CDR3 sequence is CASSESTASGSNEQFF. CDR3 sequence (DNA): TGCGCCAGCAGTGAGTCGACGGCTAGCGGGAGTAATGAGCAGTTCTTC.

This clonotype has more than one count but fewer than ten. V usage is TRBV15 and J usage is TRBJ1-2; possible D gene TRBD1, 5 bases. This CDR3 is built from 13 residues. Trimming took off 1 base at V and 4 bases at J, with 7 bases between the two ends. Germline V gene sequence: CDR1 LNHNV, CDR2 YYDKDF (reference sequence). CDR3 in DNA: TGTGCCACCAGCAGAGGGGGGAGCTATGGCTACACCTTC. Translation gives CATSRGGSYGYTF.

The chain combines TRBV20-1 with TRBJ1-2; D call uncertain. V gave up 2 bases and J gave up 0 bases, with 7 bases separating them. This CDR3 contains 13 residues. Germline CDR1 and CDR2: DFQATT and SNEGSKA (reference sequence). This CDR3 reads CSARNGSNYGYTF. The CDR3 DNA is TGCAGTGCTAGAAATGGGTCTAACTATGGCTACACCTTC.

The chain employs TRBV6-1 and TRBJ2-3; D not resolved. The V and J ends lost 6 bases and 0 bases respectively, with 10 bases between them. Germline-derived CDR1 and CDR2 are MNHNS and SASEGT. CDR3 length: 14 amino acids. The CDR3, as DNA: TGTGCCAGCAGGACTCCCGCTAGCACAGATACGCAGTATTTT. Its protein product is CASRTPASTDTQYF.

The V gene is TRBV20-1, the J gene TRBJ2-3, with 7 bases aligning to TRBD2. The V and J ends lost 6 bases and 7 bases, in that order; junction bases with no gene match: 13. The CDR3 consists of 14 residues. Germline assignment: CDR1 DFQATT and CDR2 SNEGSKA (reference sequence). This chain's CDR3 is CSASSFRGSNTQYF. In DNA form, the CDR3 reads TGCAGTGCCAGCAGTTTCCGCGGGAGTAATACGCAGTATTTT.

This clonotype was seen at least ten times. The chain uses TRBV20-1 and TRBJ2-1; 7 nucleotides align to TRBD2. The length of the CDR3 is 13 residues. With V trimmed by 5 bases and J by 4 bases, 5 bases remained unmatched. CDR1 and CDR2 (germline): DFQATT, SNEGSKA (reference sequence). The CDR3, as DNA: TGCAGTGCTGGGGGGGACCTTTACAATGAGCAGTTCTTC. Translating gives CSAGGDLYNEQFF.

A remark on this clonotype: A read error may be the cause here, since a much bigger clone is one base away. V usage is TRBV7-6 and J usage is TRBJ2-5; 10 bases match TRBD2. The CDR3 sequence is 15 residues long. Germline V CDR1 and CDR2: SGHVS, FNYEAQ. With 5 bases clipped from V and 5 bases from J, the junction kept 8 bases outside the gene matches. The CDR3 nucleotides read TGTGCCAGCAGCCTCGGACTAGCGGAGGGGGAGACCCAGTACTTC. Amino acids: CASSLGLAEGETQYF.

The sample holds a few counts of this clonotype. The DNA for the CDR3 is TGCAGTGCTACCCCCCGGATTTACACAGATACGCAGTATTTT. It is translated as CSATPRIYTDTQYF. The chain uses TRBV20-1 and TRBJ2-3; D is undetermined. The ends were cut back, 4 bases at V and 2 bases at J, with 13 bases in the middle. The CDR3 has 14 amino acids. Germline values: CDR1 DFQATT, CDR2 SNEGSKA (reference sequence).

This clonotype came up many times. The rearrangement uses TRBV5-1 and TRBJ2-3; TRBD2 matches at 10 bases. The trim removed 4 bases at V and 2 bases at J, leaving 7 bases unmatched. This CDR3 comprises 16 residues. Per the germline V gene, CDR1 is SGHRS and CDR2 is YFSETQ. CDR3 coding DNA: TGCGCCAGCAGCCCAATAGCGGGAGGAGCCACAGATACGCAGTATTTT. It encodes CASSPIAGGATDTQYF.

The gene calls are TRBV25-1 and TRBJ1-2, with 12 bases identical to TRBD1. The V gene end was trimmed by 2 bases and the J gene end by 4 bases; junction bases not matched to a gene: 5. This CDR3 is 16 amino acids long. The germline V gene encodes CDR1 MGHDK and CDR2 SYGVNS. As DNA, the CDR3 is TGTGCCAGCAGTGAAGGGGGACAGGGGGCACCCTATGGCTACACCTTC. Amino acids: CASSEGGQGAPYGYTF.

The CDR3 coding sequence is TGTGCCAGCAGCTCACTTACAGGGGGCGGTGAAAAACTGTTTTTT. Translated: CASSSLTGGGEKLFF. The chain carries TRBV7-9 and TRBJ1-4, with 9 bases fitting TRBD1. This CDR3 spans 15 amino acids. V lost 4 bases to trimming and J lost 7 bases; unmatched junction nucleotides: 7. Germline CDR1 SEHNR, CDR2 FQNEAQ (reference sequence).

In its sample, this clonotype was seen many times. This chain connects TRBV3-1 to TRBJ2-7; weak D call: TRBD2 (8 bases). Germline-derived CDR1 and CDR2 are LGHDT and YNNKEL (reference sequence). The CDR3 has 15 amino acids. V lost 4 bases and J 6 bases, leaving 19 bases between the germline ends. The CDR3 is CASSPGGGFRIEQYF. The CDR3 region has the DNA TGTGCCAGCAGCCCGGGAGGGGGCTTTCGGATCGAGCAGTACTTC.

In its sample, this clonotype was seen many times. The J gene is TRBJ1-1, the V gene TRBV28; D is possibly TRBD1 (5 bases). Germline-derived CDR1 and CDR2 are MDHEN and SYDVKM. The V and J ends lost 2 bases and 4 bases respectively, with 17 bases between them. The CDR3 runs 16 residues. CDR3 residues: CASSLLRVGTGTEAFF. The DNA for the CDR3 is TGTGCCAGCAGTTTACTACGAGTCGGGACGGGCACTGAAGCTTTCTTT.

This chain connects TRBV28 to TRBJ2-1; possible D gene TRBD2, 5 bases. Trimming took off 5 bases at V and 8 bases at J, with 13 bases between the two ends. The germline V gene has CDR1 MDHEN and CDR2 SYDVKM. The CDR3 contains 13 residues. CDR3 amino acids: CASSARANDEQFF. The CDR3 nucleotides read TGTGCCAGCAGTGCGCGGGCGAACGATGAGCAGTTCTTC.

This rearrangement joins TRBV5-6 to TRBJ2-1, with D unresolved. Looked up from germline, CDR1 is SGHDT and CDR2 is YYEEEE. The V and J ends lost 6 bases and 7 bases respectively, with 14 bases between them. The CDR3 runs to 13 residues. Here the CDR3 reads CASILYNGNEQFF. The CDR3 DNA reads as TGTGCCAGCATATTATATAATGGGAATGAGCAGTTCTTC.